This T cell receptor (beta chain) was retrieved from a study of cytomegalovirus exposure and HLA in healthy donors. The PCR used 60 Vbeta and 13 Jbeta primers. Sequencing was performed with immunoSEQ multiplex PCR; in TCRdb, only in-frame clones are kept and a portion is missing. The sample lists roughly 180,000 clones, around a tenth occurring once. The V gene end was trimmed by 7 bases and the J gene end by 6 bases; junction bases not matched to a gene: 2. The germline V gene encodes CDR1 SGHTA and CDR2 FQGNSA. This CDR3 has 12 residues. This receptor was identified in a woman aged 25 to 45 in good health and CMV-seropositive. Material: PBMCs. The chain links TRBV7-2 to TRBJ1-2; 10 nucleotides line up with TRBD1. CDR3 nucleotides: TGTGCCAGCAAAGGGACAGGGGATGGCTACACCTTC. Its protein is CASKGTGDGYTF. Full variable domain (remainder filled in from reference TRBV7-2 and TRBJ1-2): GAGVSQSPSNKVTEKGKDVELRCDPISGHTALYWYRQSLGQGLEFLIYFQGNSAPDKSGLPSDRFSAERTGGSVSTLTIQRTQQEDSAVYLCASKGTGDGYTFGSGTRLTVV.